The present entry profiles one TCR beta chain with its context. RNA was extracted with the RNeasy kit, and a quantity of roughly 0.5 to 1 ug was reverse transcribed using random hexamers. An immunoSEQ multiplex PCR generated amplified TCR beta CDR3 products spanning 54 Vbeta and 13 Jbeta. TCRdb redid the calling of the immunoSEQ multiplex PCR reads with MiXCR, one entry per CDR3 protein. The sample gives 75,000 to 100,000 distinct CDR3 sequences, 94% of which show up once; about 0.94% is in the top ten. Germline trimming cut 4 bases from V and 7 bases from J; bases unmatched to any gene: 6. Germline V CDR1 and CDR2: LGHNA, YSLEER. This CDR3 has 14 amino acids. The data were taken from a study of CD8 T cells in Susac syndrome. Study context: Intravenous immunoglobulin alone or corticosteroids were being given to patients with Susac syndrome at blood draw, unless they were therapy-naive.

While CD8+ and CD4+ T cells were isolated negatively, TEMRA cells were enriched by FACS. This rearrangement joins TRBV4-3 to TRBJ2-2; 7 bases are shared with TRBD2. The specimen sequenced was CD8+ T cells from PBMCs. This clonotype was obtained from a human donor with Susac syndrome. CDR3: CASSRTSEIGELFF. CDR3 DNA sequence: TGCGCCAGCAGCCGAACTAGCGAGATCGGGGAGCTGTTTTTT.